The next 17 T cell receptor beta chains were all read from a single sample in a study of T cell responses to AZD1222 COVID-19 vaccine. TCRdb's table, derived via immunoSEQ multiplex PCR, lists solely in-frame clones and lacks some. Of over 45,000 clones detected, 75% to 90% appear once; the ten largest clones hold 16%. The specimen comprised peripheral blood, sampled on day 0 of AZD1222 vaccination. The receptors come from an adult in good health.

V gene TRBV18 combines with J gene TRBJ2-2, with D hard to call. Germline CDR1 is KGHSH and CDR2 is LQKENI. The CDR3 runs 14 residues. The ends were cut back, 5 bases at V and 9 bases at J, with 16 bases in the middle. CDR3 sequence reads: CASSTVNSMRELFF. In DNA, the CDR3 is TGTGCCAGCTCAACCGTGAATTCTATGCGGGAGCTGTTTTTT.

The rearrangement joins TRBV7-9 to TRBJ1-1; 8 positions match TRBD1. The CDR3 has 14 residues. CDR1 is SEHNR, CDR2 FQNEAQ, per germline (reference sequence). The trim removed 5 bases at V and 4 bases at J, leaving 6 bases unmatched. The CDR3 DNA follows: TGTGCCAGCAGCAAAGGACAGGGCACCACTGAAGCTTTCTTT. Its protein product is CASSKGQGTTEAFF.

The chain combines TRBV28 with TRBJ1-2; no firm D call. The ends were cut back, 1 base at V and 9 bases at J, with 18 bases in the middle. This CDR3 is 15 amino acids long. The germline V gene has CDR1 MDHEN and CDR2 SYDVKM. The CDR3 protein is CASSLLIRSPESYTF. The CDR3 DNA sequence: TGTGCCAGCAGTTTATTAATCCGGTCCCCAGAGAGCTACACCTTC.

V gene TRBV7-2 combines with J gene TRBJ1-1; weak D call: TRBD1 (5 bases). Germline V gene lookup returns CDR1 SGHTA and CDR2 FQGNSA. The V and J ends lost 8 bases and 8 bases respectively, with 15 bases between them. The CDR3 extends over 12 amino acids. CDR3: CASGGWDKEAFF. DNA of the CDR3: TGTGCCAGCGGGGGATGGGATAAGGAAGCTTTCTTT.

This clone occurred once. J is TRBJ1-1 and V is TRBV6-4, with 7 bases matching TRBD1. The CDR3 loop spans 15 amino acids. V dropped 0 bases and J dropped 5; count of bases not matched to a gene: 6. Germline V gene data show CDR1 as MRHNA and CDR2 as SNTAGT. CDR3: CASSDSGAGGTEAFF. Written as DNA, the CDR3 is TGTGCCAGCAGTGACTCAGGGGCAGGGGGAACTGAAGCTTTCTTT.

This clone was counted a single time. This chain links TRBV28 with TRBJ1-5; D ambiguous. With 6 bases removed from V and 5 bases from J, the gap between germline ends came to 8 bases. The CDR3 runs 12 residues. The germline gives CDR1 MDHEN, CDR2 SYDVKM. The CDR3 spells CASSRIDQPQHF. For the CDR3, the DNA is TGTGCCAGCAGCAGGATTGATCAGCCCCAGCATTTT.

The chain carries TRBV6-5 and TRBJ1-4, with a tentative D call TRBD1 (6 bases). With 6 bases removed from V and 8 bases from J, the gap between germline ends came to 19 bases. CDR3 length equals 15 residues. Germline-derived CDR1 and CDR2 are MNHEY and SVGAGI. The chain's CDR3 is CASSSAGGVQEKLFF. Here the CDR3 DNA reads TGTGCCAGCAGCTCCGCCGGGGGCGTTCAGGAAAAACTGTTTTTT.

V gene TRBV11-1 combines with J gene TRBJ1-1, with a possible D match to TRBD1 (5 bases). Trimming removed 3 bases at V and 4 bases at J, with 18 bases between. Per germline, CDR1 SGHAT and CDR2 FQDESV (reference sequence). CDR3 size: 16 residues. The CDR3 DNA reads as TGTGCCAGCAGCTTCCGGATGGGGGGAGAGGGCACTGAAGCTTTCTTT. Residues: CASSFRMGGEGTEAFF.

V gene TRBV28 combines with J gene TRBJ1-6; D possibly corresponds to TRBD1 (5 bases). Germline-derived CDR1 and CDR2 are MDHEN and SYDVKM. The CDR3 extends over 14 amino acids. The V gene lost 4 bases and the J gene lost 10 bases, with 14 bases spanning the gap. DNA for the CDR3: TGTGCCAGCAGTTCCGAAGGGGAGGAGTCACCCCTCCACTTT. Protein: CASSSEGEESPLHF.

This sequence joins TRBV29-1 and TRBJ1-1; D is unresolved. Germline loops: CDR1 SQVTM, CDR2 ANQGSEA. The CDR3 length is 13 residues. Trimming removed 5 bases at V and 4 bases at J, with 14 bases between. CDR3 amino acids: CSVPVLSGTEAFF. In nucleotides, the CDR3 is TGCAGCGTTCCGGTACTCTCGGGCACTGAAGCTTTCTTT.

The chain couples TRBV10-3 to TRBJ1-2; tentative D call: TRBD1 (5 bases). From germline, CDR1 is ENHRY and CDR2 SYGVKD. V was trimmed by 4 bases and J by 3 bases, leaving 9 bases between them. This CDR3 is 13 amino acids long. CDR3 region: CAISGGTDYGYTF. In DNA, the CDR3 is TGTGCCATCAGTGGCGGGACGGACTATGGCTACACCTTC.

The genes are TRBV5-6 and TRBJ1-2; tentatively, D is TRBD1 (6 bases). Trimming cost V 0 bases and J 4 bases, with 16 bases left between them. This CDR3 is 16 amino acids long. Germline V gene lookup returns CDR1 SGHDT and CDR2 YYEEEE. The CDR3 spells CASSLATLDSPYGYTF. The CDR3 DNA reads as TGTGCCAGCAGCTTGGCCACCCTGGACAGTCCCTATGGCTACACCTTC.

The J gene is TRBJ1-1, the V gene TRBV5-4, with TRBD1 identical over 8 bases. Germline V gene sequence: CDR1 SGHNT, CDR2 YYREEE (reference sequence). V dropped 4 bases and J dropped 3; count of bases not matched to a gene: 20. There are 19 residues in the CDR3. As DNA, the CDR3 is TGTGCCAGCAGCGATACCCTCTCAGGGGGCGCTTTCTGGGACACTGAAGCTTTCTTT. Translation gives CASSDTLSGGAFWDTEAFF.

The chain couples TRBV12-3 or TRBV12-4 to TRBJ1-1; D possibly corresponds to TRBD1 (6 bases). The ends were cut back, 3 bases at V and 11 bases at J, with 10 bases in the middle. The CDR3 runs to 11 residues. The CDR3 region is CASSFQGPAFF. As DNA, the CDR3 is TGTGCCAGCAGTTTCCAGGGGCCGGCTTTCTTT.

The chain links TRBV4-1 to TRBJ1-1; 9 bases match TRBD1. The junction had 5 bases not matched to a gene; V was cut back by 0 bases and J by 3 bases. Germline V gene sequence: CDR1 MGHRA, CDR2 YSYEKL. This CDR3 spans 16 amino acids. The CDR3 DNA reads as TGCGCCAGCAGCCAAGAACCGGGACAGGGATACACTGAAGCTTTCTTT. Translating gives CASSQEPGQGYTEAFF.

V and J are TRBV28 and TRBJ1-2; 10 bases agree with TRBD1. The CDR3 has 18 amino acids. Germline lookup yields CDR1 MDHEN and CDR2 SYDVKM. J gave up 6 bases and V 3 bases, and 16 bases lay outside the gene matches. The CDR3 spells CASSFRRGTGDWRNGYTF. The CDR3 DNA reads as TGTGCCAGCAGTTTCCGGAGGGGGACAGGGGACTGGCGGAATGGCTACACCTTC.

On this clone: The junction departs from the called germline gene at one end, perhaps through a read error. This sequence joins TRBV7-7 and TRBJ2-1, with TRBD1 matching over 10 bases. The CDR3 consists of 16 residues. Germline V gene lookup returns CDR1 SSHAT and CDR2 FNYEAQ (reference sequence). In nucleotides, the CDR3 is TGTGCTAGCAGCTTATCACGGACAGGGGGACCCAATGAGCAGTTCTTC. Its protein product is CASSLSRTGGPNEQFF.